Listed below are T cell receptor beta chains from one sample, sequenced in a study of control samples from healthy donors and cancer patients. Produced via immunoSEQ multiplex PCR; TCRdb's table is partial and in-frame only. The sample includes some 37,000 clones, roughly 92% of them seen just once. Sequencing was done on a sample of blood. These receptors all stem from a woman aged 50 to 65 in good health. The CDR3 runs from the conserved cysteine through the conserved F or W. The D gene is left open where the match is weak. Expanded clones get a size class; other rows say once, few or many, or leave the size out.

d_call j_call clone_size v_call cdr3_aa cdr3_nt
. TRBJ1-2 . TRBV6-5 CASRRQGGYTF TGTGCCAGCAGACGCCAGGGTGGCTACACCTTC
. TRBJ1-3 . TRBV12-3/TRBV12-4 CASSLNTGNTIYF TGTGCCAGCAGCCTCAATACTGGAAACACCATATATTTT
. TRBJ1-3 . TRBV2 CASSSGTPSGNTIYF TGTGCCAGCAGTTCCGGGACACCCTCTGGAAACACCATATATTTT
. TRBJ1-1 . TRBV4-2 CASSQDALREAFF TGTGCCAGCAGCCAAGATGCCCTTCGGGAAGCTTTCTTT
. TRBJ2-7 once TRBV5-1 CASSSGLGEQYF TGCGCCAGCAGTTCCGGACTGGGAGAGCAGTACTTC
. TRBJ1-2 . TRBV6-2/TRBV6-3 CASSFQGYREGYTF TGTGCCAGCAGTTTCCAGGGGTACAGGGAAGGCTACACCTTC
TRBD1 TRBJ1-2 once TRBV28 CATRRQGALDGYTF TGTGCCACCAGGAGACAGGGGGCTTTGGATGGCTACACCTTC
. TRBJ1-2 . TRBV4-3 CASSQDGLDYGYTF TGCGCCAGCAGCCAAGATGGGTTAGACTATGGCTACACCTTC
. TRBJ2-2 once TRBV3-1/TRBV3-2 CASSQGGGPGELFF TGTGCCAGCAGCCAGGGGGGGGGCCCCGGGGAGCTGTTTTTT
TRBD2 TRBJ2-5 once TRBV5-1 CASSLAGGQLETQYF TGCGCCAGCAGCTTGGCGGGGGGGCAGCTGGAGACCCAGTACTTC
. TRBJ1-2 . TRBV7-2 CASSLDAAPGGYTF TGTGCCAGCAGCTTAGACGCAGCCCCCGGGGGCTACACCTTC
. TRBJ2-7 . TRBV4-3 CASSSDGRSEQYF TGCGCCAGCAGCTCCGACGGCCGTTCGGAGCAGTACTTC
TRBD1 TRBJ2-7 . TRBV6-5 CASRFPGQGYEQYF TGTGCCAGTCGATTTCCGGGACAGGGCTACGAGCAGTACTTC
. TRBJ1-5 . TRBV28 CASSSSVRGGNQPQHF TGTGCCAGCAGTTCATCTGTCCGGGGGGGCAATCAGCCCCAGCATTTT
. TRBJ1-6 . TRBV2 CASSYRDLRYNSPLHF TGTGCCAGCAGTTATAGGGACCTCCGCTATAATTCACCCCTCCACTTT
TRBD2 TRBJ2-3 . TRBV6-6 CASSNSGGPTDTQYF TGTGCCAGCAGTAATTCGGGGGGGCCCACAGATACGCAGTATTTT
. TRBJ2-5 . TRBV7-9 CASCLRKSHQETQYF TGTGCCAGCTGCCTCCGAAAAAGTCACCAAGAGACCCAGTACTTC
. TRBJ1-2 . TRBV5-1 CASSLVVNYGYTF TGCGCCAGCAGCTTGGTCGTTAACTATGGCTACACCTTC
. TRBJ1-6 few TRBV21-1 CASSKEGSPLHF TGTGCCAGCAGCAAAGAGGGTTCACCCCTCCACTTT
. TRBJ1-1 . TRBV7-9 CASSLRLYTEAFF TGTGCCAGCAGCCTCAGGCTTTACACTGAAGCTTTCTTT
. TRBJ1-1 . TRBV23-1 CASSSRPGVNTEAFF TGCGCCAGCAGTTCCAGGCCGGGGGTGAACACTGAAGCTTTCTTT
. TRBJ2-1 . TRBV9 CASSVGVDSSYNEQFF TGTGCCAGCAGCGTAGGGGTCGACAGCTCCTACAATGAGCAGTTCTTC
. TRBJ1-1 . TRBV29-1 CVADNTEAFF TGCGTAGCGGACAACACTGAAGCTTTCTTT
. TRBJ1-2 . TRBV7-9 CASSLGTESNYGYTF TGTGCCAGCAGCTTAGGGACAGAATCTAACTATGGCTACACCTTC
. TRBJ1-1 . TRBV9 CASSRTGDTEAFF TGTGCCAGCAGCCGGACGGGGGACACTGAAGCTTTCTTT
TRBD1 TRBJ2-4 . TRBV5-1 CASSLGDSSAKNIQYF TGCGCCAGCAGCTTGGGGGACAGTTCTGCCAAAAACATTCAGTACTTC
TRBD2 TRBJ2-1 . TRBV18 CASSPLAGGRRRGNEQFF TGCGCCAGCTCACCCCTAGCGGGGGGGCGAAGGCGGGGAAATGAGCAGTTCTTC
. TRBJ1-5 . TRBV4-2 CASSQERGGSNQPQHF TGTGCCAGCAGCCAAGAAAGGGGAGGCAGCAATCAGCCCCAGCATTTT
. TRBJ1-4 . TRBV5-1 CASSDSGNTNEKLFF TGCGCCAGCAGCGACTCAGGGAACACTAATGAAAAACTGTTTTTT
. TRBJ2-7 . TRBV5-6 CASSLFPGVSSYEQYF TGTGCCAGCAGCTTGTTTCCAGGGGTGAGCTCCTACGAGCAGTACTTC
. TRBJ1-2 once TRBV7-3 CASSPGISYGYTF TGTGCCAGCAGCCCTGGGATTAGCTATGGCTACACCTTC
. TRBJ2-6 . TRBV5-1 CASSSVGGSGANVLTF TGCGCCAGCAGCTCTGTTGGCGGCTCTGGGGCCAACGTCCTGACTTTC
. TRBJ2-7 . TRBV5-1 CASSSDSTSYEQYF TGCGCCAGCAGCTCCGACAGCACCTCCTACGAGCAGTACTTC
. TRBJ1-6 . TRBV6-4 CASSDSSRRNSPLHF TGTGCCAGCAGTGACTCGAGCAGGAGGAATTCACCCCTCCACTTT
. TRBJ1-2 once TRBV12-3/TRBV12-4 CASSPSIGGYTF TGTGCCAGCAGCCCATCTATAGGCGGCTACACCTTC
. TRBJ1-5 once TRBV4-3 CASSQEATGPQHF TGCGCCAGCAGCCAAGAGGCCACCGGACCCCAGCATTTT
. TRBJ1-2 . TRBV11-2 CASSRDRNGYTF TGTGCCAGCAGCCGCGATCGAAATGGCTACACCTTC
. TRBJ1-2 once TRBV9 CASSVGNYGYTF TGTGCCAGCAGCGTAGGAAACTATGGCTACACCTTC
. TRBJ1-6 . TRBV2 CASSVDRFNSPLHF TGTGCCAGCAGTGTGGACAGATTTAATTCACCCCTCCACTTT
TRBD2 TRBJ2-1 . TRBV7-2 CASTRWGGSSYNEQFF TGTGCCAGCACCCGGTGGGGGGGGAGCTCCTACAATGAGCAGTTCTTC
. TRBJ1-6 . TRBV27 CASSSSGVGGNSPLHF TGTGCCAGCAGTTCGAGCGGAGTAGGAGGGAATTCACCCCTCCACTTT
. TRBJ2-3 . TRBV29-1 CSVEDRPLTGAHYRTDTQYF TGCAGCGTTGAAGATCGGCCGCTGACCGGGGCCCACTATAGGACAGATACGCAGTATTTT
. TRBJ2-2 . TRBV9 CASSVRGSGTGELFF TGTGCCAGCAGCGTACGGGGGTCGGGCACCGGGGAGCTGTTTTTT
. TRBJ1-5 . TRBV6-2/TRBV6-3 CASSYPHGGQPQHF TGTGCCAGCAGTTACCCCCACGGGGGTCAGCCCCAGCATTTT
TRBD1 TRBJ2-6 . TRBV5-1 CASSSYRGNGANVLTF TGCGCCAGCAGCTCCTACAGGGGCAATGGGGCCAACGTCCTGACTTTC
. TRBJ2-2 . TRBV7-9 CASSADVNTGELFF TGTGCCAGCAGCGCCGACGTGAACACCGGGGAGCTGTTTTTT
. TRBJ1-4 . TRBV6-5 CASSPLGGSYEKLFF TGTGCCAGCAGTCCCCTGGGGGGCAGCTATGAAAAACTGTTTTTT
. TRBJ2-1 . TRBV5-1 CASSLGASQYNEQFF TGCGCCAGCAGCTTAGGGGCCAGCCAATACAATGAGCAGTTCTTC
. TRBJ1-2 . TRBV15 CATSRGAEVHYGYTF TGTGCCACCAGCAGAGGGGCGGAGGTTCACTATGGCTACACCTTC
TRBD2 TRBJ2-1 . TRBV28 CASSLPLAGNNEQFF TGTGCCAGCAGTTTACCACTAGCGGGCAACAATGAGCAGTTCTTC
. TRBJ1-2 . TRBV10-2 CASSEMARANYGYTF TGCGCCAGCAGTGAAATGGCGAGAGCTAACTATGGCTACACCTTC
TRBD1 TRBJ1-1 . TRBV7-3 CASSPTGQGANTEAFF TGTGCCAGCAGCCCAACCGGGCAGGGGGCGAACACTGAAGCTTTCTTT
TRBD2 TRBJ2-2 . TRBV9 CASSVVGGTTGELFF TGTGCCAGCAGCGTAGTCGGGGGGACCACCGGGGAGCTGTTTTTT
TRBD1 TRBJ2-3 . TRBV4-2 CASSQGRTGPTDTQYF TGTGCCAGCAGCCAGGGTCGGACAGGGCCCACAGATACGCAGTATTTT
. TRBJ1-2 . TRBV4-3 CASSPTGGQSDYGYTF TGCGCCAGCAGCCCCACTGGGGGGCAGAGTGACTATGGCTACACCTTC